A selection of T cell receptor beta chains follows, all from one sample in a study of cytomegalovirus exposure and HLA in healthy donors. The data were produced by immunoSEQ multiplex PCR, yet TCRdb's version contains in-frame clones alone and is incomplete. The repertoire has over 100,000 clones, roughly 8.3% of them found once; the top ten carry 5.5%. Sequenced material: PBMCs. The receptors shown here come from a man aged 40-50 years in good health and CMV-seronegative. Both conserved end residues are part of each CDR3. The D gene is left open where the match is weak. Size values are once, few and many counts, or a class for expanded clones, and some rows have none.

size: .; V: TRBV5-6; D: .; J: TRBJ1-1; CDR3: CASSLAGIEAFF; DNA: TGTGCCAGCAGCTTGGCCGGGATTGAAGCTTTCTTT
size: .; V: TRBV5-1; D: .; J: TRBJ2-2; CDR3: CASSSFQVVVNTGELFF; DNA: TGCGCCAGCAGCTCATTTCAGGTAGTCGTGAACACCGGGGAGCTGTTTTTT
size: .; V: TRBV9; D: .; J: TRBJ1-1; CDR3: CASSVRPDTEAFF; DNA: TGTGCCAGCAGCGTACGTCCAGACACTGAAGCTTTCTTT
size: few; V: TRBV5-6; D: TRBD2; J: TRBJ2-1; CDR3: CASSPLAGGFYNEQFF; DNA: TGTGCCAGCAGCCCATTAGCGGGGGGTTTCTACAATGAGCAGTTCTTC
size: few; V: TRBV11-3; D: .; J: TRBJ1-1; CDR3: CASSAGSRDTEAFF; DNA: TGTGCCAGCAGCGCCGGGAGCCGGGACACTGAAGCTTTCTTT
size: few; V: TRBV19; D: .; J: TRBJ1-1; CDR3: CASIKGELETEAFF; DNA: TGTGCCAGTATAAAGGGGGAGCTAGAAACTGAAGCTTTCTTT
size: few; V: TRBV5-1; D: .; J: TRBJ2-5; CDR3: CASSPGSLQETQYF; DNA: TGCGCCAGCAGCCCAGGGTCACTCCAAGAGACCCAGTACTTC
size: many; V: TRBV10-3; D: TRBD2; J: TRBJ2-6; CDR3: CAISGLAGNSGANVLTF; DNA: TGTGCCATCAGTGGGCTAGCGGGGAACTCTGGGGCCAACGTCCTGACTTTC
size: few; V: TRBV29-1; D: .; J: TRBJ1-3; CDR3: CSVLAGAHSGNTIYF; DNA: TGCAGCGTGCTGGCAGGGGCCCACTCTGGAAACACCATATATTTT
size: .; V: TRBV13; D: .; J: TRBJ1-5; CDR3: CASSAGRGAGQPQHF; DNA: TGTGCCAGCAGCGCCGGCAGGGGCGCTGGTCAGCCCCAGCATTTT
size: .; V: TRBV7-9; D: TRBD1; J: TRBJ1-6; CDR3: CASSLTGQRDSPLHF; DNA: TGTGCCAGCAGCCTAACGGGACAGAGGGACTCACCCCTCCACTTT
size: few; V: TRBV9; D: .; J: TRBJ2-5; CDR3: CASSVDAEETQYF; DNA: TGTGCCAGCAGCGTAGACGCGGAAGAGACCCAGTACTTC
size: few; V: TRBV6-5; D: TRBD1; J: TRBJ1-1; CDR3: CASSPGQPTEAFF; DNA: TGTGCCAGCAGTCCGGGACAGCCCACTGAAGCTTTCTTT
size: .; V: TRBV28; D: .; J: TRBJ1-1; CDR3: CASSFSKGGTEAFF; DNA: TGTGCCAGCAGTTTCTCGAAGGGAGGCACTGAAGCTTTCTTT
size: few; V: TRBV7-8; D: .; J: TRBJ2-7; CDR3: CASSLSSYEQYF; DNA: TGTGCCAGCAGCTTATCTAGCTACGAGCAGTACTTC